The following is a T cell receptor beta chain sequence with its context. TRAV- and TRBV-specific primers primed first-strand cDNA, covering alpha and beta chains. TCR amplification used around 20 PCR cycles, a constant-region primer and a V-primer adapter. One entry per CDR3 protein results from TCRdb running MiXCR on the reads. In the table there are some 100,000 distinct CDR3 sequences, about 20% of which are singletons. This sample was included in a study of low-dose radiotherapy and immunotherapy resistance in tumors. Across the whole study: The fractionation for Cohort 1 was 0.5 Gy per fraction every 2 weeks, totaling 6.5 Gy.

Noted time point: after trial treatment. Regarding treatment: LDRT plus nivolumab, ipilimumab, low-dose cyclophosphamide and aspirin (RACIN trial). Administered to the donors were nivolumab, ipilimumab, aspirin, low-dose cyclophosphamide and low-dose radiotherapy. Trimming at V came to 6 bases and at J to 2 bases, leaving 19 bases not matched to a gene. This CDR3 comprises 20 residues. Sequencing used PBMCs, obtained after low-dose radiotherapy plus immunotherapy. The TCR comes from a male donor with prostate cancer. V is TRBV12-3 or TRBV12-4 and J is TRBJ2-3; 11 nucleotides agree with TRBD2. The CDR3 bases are TGTGCCAGCAGCCAGTCCCTGGGGGGGGGACTAGCGGACGCCACAGATACGCAGTATTTT. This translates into CASSQSLGGGLADATDTQYF.